This T cell receptor (beta chain) was documented in a study of T cell repertoires in cytomegalovirus infection (dated by TCRdb to the late 2010s). At the level of the whole study: Alongside well-studied HLA-B-restricted epitopes, the peptide stimulations were aimed at recently identified HLA-C-restricted CMV epitopes, whose presentation resists viral immunomodulation. Donor HLA type was relevant to the analysis, because carriage of CMV infection together with the matching HLA type was indicated by public TCR beta signatures.

The V and J ends are trimmed by 5 bases and 5 bases, leaving 11 bases between them. The germline V gene provides CDR1 SGHVS and CDR2 FQNEAQ. The CDR3 starts with the cysteine, ends with the phenylalanine, and has 13 residues. The read is trimmed to its CDR3 DNA, 39 bases read in frame from base 1. A remark on this clonotype: Which antigen it targets is not known. Base-call qualities are not available, and no considerably larger clone is one nucleotide away.

Study-wide findings and limitations: In the ex vivo response, HLA-C-restricted CMV-specific TCR beta clonotypes were dominant, and in two of eight donors the single most frequent clonotype came from this HLA-C-restricted group. Carriers of CMV infection plus the relevant HLA type were discriminated by the cumulative frequency of public TCR beta family members in the study cohort and in an independent roughly 340-donor cohort.

TCRdb names Illumina HiSeq 1500 as the instrument used. The public reads were run again by TCRdb, first through fastp at Q25 and then through MiXCR, and only productive beta chains were kept. Entries that share a CDR3 protein sequence are merged under the most common genes and DNA. Counted in this sample were roughly 45,000 distinct CDR3 sequences; roughly 20% of them appeared once. 70% to 90% of the sample is taken by the ten largest. The treatment or condition tag for this specimen amounts to: in vitro stimulation with specific CMV peptide epitopes to enrich CMV-specific T cells. The sequence was obtained from a human donor in good health (CMV status not recorded). Some clones in this sample may be carry-over from other donors' samples. The V and J genes are TRBV7-8 and TRBJ2-3; the D region possibly corresponds to TRBD2 (5 bases align). Sequences were derived from CD8+ T cells from cultured PBMCs, sampled from culture after CMV antigen stimulation. CDR3 reads: CASSPPGKDTQYF. In nucleotide form, the sequence is TGTGCCAGCAGCCCTCCGGGGAAAGATACGCAGTATTTT.